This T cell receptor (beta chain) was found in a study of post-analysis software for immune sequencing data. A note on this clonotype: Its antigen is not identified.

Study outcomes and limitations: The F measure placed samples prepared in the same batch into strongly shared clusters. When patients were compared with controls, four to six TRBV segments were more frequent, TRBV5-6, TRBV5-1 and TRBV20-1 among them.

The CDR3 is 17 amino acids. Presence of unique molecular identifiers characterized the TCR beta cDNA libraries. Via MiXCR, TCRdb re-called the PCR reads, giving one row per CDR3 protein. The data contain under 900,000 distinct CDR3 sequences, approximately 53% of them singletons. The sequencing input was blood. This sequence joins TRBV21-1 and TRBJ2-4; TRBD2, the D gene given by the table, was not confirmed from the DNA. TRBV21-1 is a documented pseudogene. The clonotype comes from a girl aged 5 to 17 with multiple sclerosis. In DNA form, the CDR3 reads TGTGCCAGCAGCCCCCGGCGGCAGGGCAAGTACAAAAACATTCAGTACTTC. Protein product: CASSPRRQGKYKNIQYF.